This TCR beta chain was sequenced during a study of blood T cell repertoires in COVID-19. The germline CDR1 and CDR2 sequences are MNHEY and SVGAGI. This CDR3 spans 15 amino acids. The junction had 7 bases not matched to a gene; V was cut back by 5 bases and J by 3 bases. Clones were read by immunoSEQ multiplex PCR, and TCRdb kept only the in-frame ones, dropping some. Of 120,000 to 150,000 clones listed, roughly 80% are singletons. V is TRBV6-5 and J is TRBJ1-5; TRBD1 agrees at 7 bases. This sequence originates from a woman older than 75 with acute or convalescent COVID-19. Sample: peripheral blood. The CDR3 DNA sequence: TGTGCCAGCAGTCCGGGACAGAGACCCAATCAGCCCCAGCATTTT. Translating gives CASSPGQRPNQPQHF.